This entry features one TCR beta chain sequence. This specimen belongs to a study of CD8 T cells in Susac syndrome. V lost 5 bases and J 6 bases, leaving 17 bases between the germline ends. The CDR3 totals 15 residues. Reverse transcription of about 0.5 to 1 ug RNA used random hexamers. TCRdb re-derived calls from the immunoSEQ multiplex PCR reads in MiXCR, one entry per CDR3 protein. The sample yields about 250,000 distinct CDR3 sequences, about 93% seen once. The rearrangement links TRBV12-3 or TRBV12-4 to TRBJ1-5; D gene ambiguous. The TCR was taken from a human donor with multiple sclerosis. Material: CD4+ T cells from PBMCs. In DNA form, the CDR3 reads TGTGCCAGCAGTGCCGTGGCAGGCATGGGTCAGCCCCAGCATTTT. Protein: CASSAVAGMGQPQHF.